Listed below are T cell receptor beta chains from one sample, sequenced in a study of shared clonotypes between healthy human individuals. The repertoire was sequenced with immunoSEQ multiplex PCR; TCRdb's copy has only in-frame clones and lacks some. The top ten clones hold roughly 1% of a sample with 2 million to 2.5 million clones, 85% to 95% of them seen once. The material sequenced was naive CD8+ T cells sorted from blood. These receptors were taken from a young man in good health. The CDR3 runs from the conserved cysteine through the conserved F or W. The order of the fields is CDR3 DNA, CDR3 protein, V gene, J gene, D gene, clone size. The D gene is left open where the match is weak. For some rows the clone size is stated as once, few or many, or as a class when expanded; others skip it.

DNA: TGTGCCAGCATCCGTGTTTTGTACCAAGAGACCCAGTACTTC
CDR3: CASIRVLYQETQYF
V: TRBV2
J: TRBJ2-5
D: -
size: -

DNA: TGTGCCAGCAGCTTAGGAGCAGGGCGCGGTGAAGCTTTCTTT
CDR3: CASSLGAGRGEAFF
V: TRBV7-9
J: TRBJ1-1
D: -
size: -

DNA: TGTGCCAGCAGTTACTCGGGAACGACTGAAGCTTTCTTT
CDR3: CASSYSGTTEAFF
V: TRBV6-5
J: TRBJ1-1
D: -
size: -

DNA: TGTGCCAGCAGCCCCCAGGCGCGGGGGGACGAGACCCAGTACTTC
CDR3: CASSPQARGDETQYF
V: TRBV7-9
J: TRBJ2-5
D: TRBD2
size: -

DNA: TGCGCCAGCAGCCAAGAAGAAACCGGGACTAGCGTGACAGATACGCAGTATTTT
CDR3: CASSQEETGTSVTDTQYF
V: TRBV4-3
J: TRBJ2-3
D: TRBD2
size: -

DNA: TGTGCCAGCAGCTTAAGAGCGACGTACGAGCAGTACTTC
CDR3: CASSLRATYEQYF
V: TRBV7-3
J: TRBJ2-7
D: -
size: once

DNA: TGTGCCAGCAGTTACTCAAAGGAATTAAGTTCACCCCTCCACTTT
CDR3: CASSYSKELSSPLHF
V: TRBV6-6
J: TRBJ1-6
D: -
size: -

DNA: TGTGCCAGTAGTGCGGGGGCCTCCTACGAGCAGTACTTC
CDR3: CASSAGASYEQYF
V: TRBV19
J: TRBJ2-7
D: -
size: -

DNA: TGTGCCAGCAGTGGCCCCGGGACTGCCTTCCACAATGAGCAGTTCTTC
CDR3: CASSGPGTAFHNEQFF
V: TRBV28
J: TRBJ2-1
D: -
size: -

DNA: TGTGCCAGCAGTGAAACGGCTAGCTTGGGAGAGACCCAGTACTTC
CDR3: CASSETASLGETQYF
V: TRBV2
J: TRBJ2-5
D: -
size: -

DNA: TGTGCCAGCAGTTTCACCGGGACTGGAGGAGTCAATGAGCAGTTCTTC
CDR3: CASSFTGTGGVNEQFF
V: TRBV27
J: TRBJ2-1
D: -
size: -

DNA: TGTGCCATCAGTGGGGGGGACAGCCGATCCTCCTACGAGCAGTACTTC
CDR3: CAISGGDSRSSYEQYF
V: TRBV10-3
J: TRBJ2-7
D: -
size: -

DNA: TGTGCCAGTAGTATTATAGCGGGAGACCAAGAGACCCAGTACTTC
CDR3: CASSIIAGDQETQYF
V: TRBV19
J: TRBJ2-5
D: TRBD2
size: -

DNA: TGTGCCAGTAGTATGGGGCTCAGAGAAGCTTTCTTT
CDR3: CASSMGLREAFF
V: TRBV19
J: TRBJ1-1
D: -
size: once

DNA: TGCGCCAGCAGCTTGGCCGGGGACCCCTATAATGGCTACACCTTC
CDR3: CASSLAGDPYNGYTF
V: TRBV5-1
J: TRBJ1-2
D: -
size: -

DNA: TGTGCCCCCAGAGGGGCAGGATGGAACACTGAAGCTTTCTTT
CDR3: CAPRGAGWNTEAFF
V: TRBV7-2
J: TRBJ1-1
D: -
size: -

DNA: TGCGCCAGCAGCCAAGTTTCAGGGCTGAACACTGAAGCTTTCTTT
CDR3: CASSQVSGLNTEAFF
V: TRBV4-1
J: TRBJ1-1
D: -
size: -

DNA: TGTGCCAGCAGCTTAGCGGTCCAGTCCTACGAGCAGTACTTC
CDR3: CASSLAVQSYEQYF
V: TRBV7-9
J: TRBJ2-7
D: -
size: -

DNA: TGTGCCAGCAGCTTCGAGACAGGGTCTTCCTACGAGCAGTACTTC
CDR3: CASSFETGSSYEQYF
V: TRBV11-2
J: TRBJ2-7
D: TRBD1
size: -

DNA: TGCGCCAGCAGCCAAGAACCTAGCGGACCTTCCTACGAGCAGTACTTC
CDR3: CASSQEPSGPSYEQYF
V: TRBV4-3
J: TRBJ2-7
D: TRBD2
size: -

DNA: TGTGCCAGCAGCCCTGTGACGGACGGCTCCTACGAGCAGTACTTC
CDR3: CASSPVTDGSYEQYF
V: TRBV7-6
J: TRBJ2-7
D: -
size: once

DNA: TGCGCCAGCAGCCTCAGAGTGGGAGAGACCCAGTACTTC
CDR3: CASSLRVGETQYF
V: TRBV4-1
J: TRBJ2-5
D: -
size: -

DNA: TGTGCCAGCAGTACCCGGGAGGGGTACAATGAAAAACTGTTTTTT
CDR3: CASSTREGYNEKLFF
V: TRBV28
J: TRBJ1-4
D: -
size: -

DNA: TGTGCCAGCAGCCCGATGGGGGTTTGGGGGGTCAGCACAGATACGCAGTATTTT
CDR3: CASSPMGVWGVSTDTQYF
V: TRBV28
J: TRBJ2-3
D: -
size: once

DNA: TGTGCCAGCAGCTTATTGCCCGGGGATAGCGGTTCAGAGACCCAGTACTTC
CDR3: CASSLLPGDSGSETQYF
V: TRBV5-6
J: TRBJ2-5
D: -
size: -

DNA: TGTGCCAGGGAGCATGGGGATACGCAGTATTTT
CDR3: CAREHGDTQYF
V: TRBV7-9
J: TRBJ2-3
D: -
size: -

DNA: TGCAGTGTACAAAACACCGGGGAGCTGTTTTTT
CDR3: CSVQNTGELFF
V: TRBV20-1
J: TRBJ2-2
D: -
size: -

DNA: TGTGCCAGCAGCTTGATAGCGGGGGAAACCTACGAGCAGTACTTC
CDR3: CASSLIAGETYEQYF
V: TRBV7-2
J: TRBJ2-7
D: TRBD2
size: -

DNA: TGTGCCAGCACCGAGGGACAGAACAATGAGCAGTTCTTC
CDR3: CASTEGQNNEQFF
V: TRBV9
J: TRBJ2-1
D: TRBD1
size: -

DNA: TGTGCCAGCAGTTTGTCCCTGAACACTGAAGCTTTCTTT
CDR3: CASSLSLNTEAFF
V: TRBV27
J: TRBJ1-1
D: -
size: -

DNA: TGCGCCAGCAGTGATTGGGGCTCCGACGAGCAGTACTTC
CDR3: CASSDWGSDEQYF
V: TRBV10-1
J: TRBJ2-7
D: -
size: -

DNA: TGTGCCAGCAGCTTTACTAGCGGGGCTCTGATGACAGATACGCAGTATTTT
CDR3: CASSFTSGALMTDTQYF
V: TRBV5-6
J: TRBJ2-3
D: TRBD2
size: once

DNA: TGTGCCAGCAGCTTAGGGGGGACTGGCTACACCTTC
CDR3: CASSLGGTGYTF
V: TRBV11-3
J: TRBJ1-2
D: -
size: -

DNA: TGTGCCAGCAGTCCTACCGACGGGACCACTGAAGCTTTCTTT
CDR3: CASSPTDGTTEAFF
V: TRBV6-5
J: TRBJ1-1
D: -
size: once

DNA: TGTGCCAGCAGCCTCCCGGGGGGTTGGAGCACAGATACGCAGTATTTT
CDR3: CASSLPGGWSTDTQYF
V: TRBV7-9
J: TRBJ2-3
D: TRBD2
size: -

DNA: TGTGCCATCAGGAGAGCGGGGGATTCCTACAATGAGCAGTTCTTC
CDR3: CAIRRAGDSYNEQFF
V: TRBV10-3
J: TRBJ2-1
D: TRBD2
size: once